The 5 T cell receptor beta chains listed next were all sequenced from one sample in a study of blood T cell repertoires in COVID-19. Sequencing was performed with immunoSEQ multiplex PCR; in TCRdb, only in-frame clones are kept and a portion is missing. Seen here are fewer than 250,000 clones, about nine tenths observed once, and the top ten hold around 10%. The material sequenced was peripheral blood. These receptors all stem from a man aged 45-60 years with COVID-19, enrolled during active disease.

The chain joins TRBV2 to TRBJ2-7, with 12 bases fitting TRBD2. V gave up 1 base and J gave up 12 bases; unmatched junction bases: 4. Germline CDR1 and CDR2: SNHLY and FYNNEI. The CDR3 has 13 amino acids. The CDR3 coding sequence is TGTGCCAGCAGTGAAGGACTAGCGGGAGAAGGGTACTTC. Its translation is CASSEGLAGEGYF. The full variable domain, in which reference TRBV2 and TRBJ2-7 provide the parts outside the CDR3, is EPEVTQTPSHQVTQMGQEVILRCVPISNHLYFYWYRQILGQKVEFLVSFYNNEISEKSEIFDDQFSVERPDGSNFTLKIRSTKLEDSAMYFCASSEGLAGEGYFGPGTRLTVT.

The DNA for the CDR3 is TGTGCCAGCAGCTTATCGGGACAGCCGAACACCGGGGAGCTGTTTTTT. It is translated as CASSLSGQPNTGELFF. This sequence joins TRBV7-2 and TRBJ2-2; 7 nucleotides match TRBD1. The CDR3 consists of 16 residues. In germline, CDR1 is SGHTA, CDR2 FQGNSA. Trimming took 2 bases from V and 0 from J; bases not matched to a gene: 3.

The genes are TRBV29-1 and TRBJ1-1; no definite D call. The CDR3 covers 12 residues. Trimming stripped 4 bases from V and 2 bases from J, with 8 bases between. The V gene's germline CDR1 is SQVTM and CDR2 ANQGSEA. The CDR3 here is CSVVETNTEAFF. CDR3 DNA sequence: TGCAGCGTTGTGGAGACCAACACTGAAGCTTTCTTT.

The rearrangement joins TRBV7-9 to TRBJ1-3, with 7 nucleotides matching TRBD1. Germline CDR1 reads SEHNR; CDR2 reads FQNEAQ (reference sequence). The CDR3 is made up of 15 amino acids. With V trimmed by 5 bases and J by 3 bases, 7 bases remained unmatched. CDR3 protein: CASSQAGQSGNTIYF. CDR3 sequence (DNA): TGTGCCAGCAGCCAGGCGGGACAGAGTGGAAACACCATATATTTT.

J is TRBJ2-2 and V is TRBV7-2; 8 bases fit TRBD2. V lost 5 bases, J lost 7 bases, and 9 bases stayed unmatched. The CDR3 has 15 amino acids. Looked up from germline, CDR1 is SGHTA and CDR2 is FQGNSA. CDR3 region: CASSRGRGGHGELFF. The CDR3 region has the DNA TGTGCCAGCAGCCGGGGGCGCGGGGGGCACGGGGAGCTGTTTTTT.